This T cell receptor (beta chain) was recorded in a study of T cell clonotyping in hematopoietic cell transplantation. The data were produced by immunoSEQ multiplex PCR, yet TCRdb's version contains in-frame clones alone and is incomplete. The sample comprises around 80,000 clones, almost 97% of which are singletons, and approximately 1.8% rests with the top ten. Time point given: recipient sample about 28 days before transplant, after cytoreduction. The V and J ends lost 4 bases and 4 bases, in that order; junction bases with no gene match: 5. Germline V lookup: CDR1 MNHNS, CDR2 SASEGT. The CDR3 is 15 amino acids.

The rearrangement uses TRBV6-1 and TRBJ1-1; 11 nucleotides align to TRBD1. Sequencing used peripheral blood mononuclear cells, obtained before stem cell transplant. This clonotype was sampled from a woman aged 50 to 60 with acute myeloid leukemia. Some clones in this sample may be carry-over from other donors' samples. DNA of the CDR3: TGTGCCAGCAGTGCCCCGGACAGGGGGCTCACTGAAGCTTTCTTT. Translating it yields CASSAPDRGLTEAFF.